This T cell receptor beta chain was sequenced in a study of regulatory T cells in long-lasting Graves disease. The time point: newly diagnosed GD, antithyroid drugs for less than 3 months. RNA extracted from PBMCs served as the sequencing template. iRepertoire HTBI primers and Arm-PCR of CDR3 regions built TCR beta libraries. TCRdb re-called the multiplex PCR reads with MiXCR, one entry per CDR3 protein. This table holds 440,000 or so distinct CDR3 sequences, roughly 15% found once. The table lists this clonotype with many counts. The antigen is unknown. The CDR3 extends over 13 amino acids. CDR1 and CDR2 (germline): SGHAT, FQDESV (reference sequence). V was clipped by 5 bases and J by 7 bases, with 14 bases between them. Study results and limitations: Persistent disease preferred TRBV28, TRBJ1-2 and TRBJ2-5.

These data were also reused for a study on T cells in Graves' hyperthyroidism and ophthalmopathy. That study reports: A first-round RT-PCR of the TCR CDR3 used the HTBI primer set.

The sample was peripheral blood mononuclear cells (PBMCs), taken at new diagnosis, from a patient treated with antithyroid drugs. J is TRBJ1-2 and V is TRBV11-1; D uncertain. The sequence derives from a woman aged 25-40 years with Graves disease. CDR3 sequence reads: CASSTRTGVGYTF. CDR3 nucleotides: TGTGCCAGCAGCACGCGGACGGGCGTTGGCTACACCTTC.